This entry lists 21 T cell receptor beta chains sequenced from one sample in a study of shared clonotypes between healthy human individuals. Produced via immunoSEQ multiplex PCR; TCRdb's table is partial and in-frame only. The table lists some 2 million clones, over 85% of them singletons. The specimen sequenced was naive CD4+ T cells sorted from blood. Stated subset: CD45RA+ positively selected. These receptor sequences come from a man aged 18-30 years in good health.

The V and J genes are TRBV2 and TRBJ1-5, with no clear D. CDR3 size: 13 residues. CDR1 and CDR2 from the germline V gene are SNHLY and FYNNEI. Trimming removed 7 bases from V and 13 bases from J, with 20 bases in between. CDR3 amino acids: CASNVILGERQHF. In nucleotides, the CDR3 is TGTGCCAGCAACGTGATTCTGGGTGAGCGTCAGCATTTT.

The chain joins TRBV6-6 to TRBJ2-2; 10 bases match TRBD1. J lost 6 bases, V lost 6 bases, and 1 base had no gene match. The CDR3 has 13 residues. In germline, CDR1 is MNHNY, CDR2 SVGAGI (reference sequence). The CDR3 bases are TGTGCCAGCAGGACAGGGGGCCCCGGGGAGCTGTTTTTT. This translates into CASRTGGPGELFF.

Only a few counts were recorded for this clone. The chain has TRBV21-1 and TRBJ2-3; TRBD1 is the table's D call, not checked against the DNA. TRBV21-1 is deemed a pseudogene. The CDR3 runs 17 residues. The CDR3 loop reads CASSPTDRGRPTDTQYF. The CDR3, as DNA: TGTGCCAGCAGCCCAACGGACAGGGGGCGACCCACAGATACGCAGTATTTT.

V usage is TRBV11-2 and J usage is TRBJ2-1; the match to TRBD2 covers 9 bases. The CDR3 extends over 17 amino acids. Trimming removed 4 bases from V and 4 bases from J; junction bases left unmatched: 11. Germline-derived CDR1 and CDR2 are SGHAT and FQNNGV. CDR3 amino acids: CASSSRVAGVFYNEQFF. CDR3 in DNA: TGTGCCAGCAGCTCTCGGGTAGCGGGAGTGTTTTACAATGAGCAGTTCTTC. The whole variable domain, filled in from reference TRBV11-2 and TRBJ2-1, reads EAGVAQSPRYKIIEKRQSVAFWCNPISGHATLYWYQQILGQGPKLLIQFQNNGVVDDSQLPKDRFSAERLKGVDSTLKIQPAKLEDSAVYLCASSSRVAGVFYNEQFFGPGTRLTVL.

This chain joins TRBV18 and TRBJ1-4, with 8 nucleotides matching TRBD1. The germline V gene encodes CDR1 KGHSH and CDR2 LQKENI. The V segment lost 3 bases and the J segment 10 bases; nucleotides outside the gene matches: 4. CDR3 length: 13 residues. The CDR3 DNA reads TGTGCCAGCTCACCGGACAGGGAGGGAAAACTGTTTTTT. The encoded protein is CASSPDREGKLFF.

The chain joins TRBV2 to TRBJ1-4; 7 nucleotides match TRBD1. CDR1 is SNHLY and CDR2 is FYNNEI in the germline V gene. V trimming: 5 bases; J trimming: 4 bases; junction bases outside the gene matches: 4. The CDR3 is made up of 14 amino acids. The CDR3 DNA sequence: TGTGCCAGCAGTTTACAGGGGATTAATGAAAAACTGTTTTTT. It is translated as CASSLQGINEKLFF.

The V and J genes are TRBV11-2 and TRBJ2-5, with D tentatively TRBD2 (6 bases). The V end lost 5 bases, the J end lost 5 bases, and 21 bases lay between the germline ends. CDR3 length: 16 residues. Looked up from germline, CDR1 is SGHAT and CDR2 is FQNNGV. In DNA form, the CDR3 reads TGTGCCAGCAGCCTAACCCAAAGAGCCCTAGCGGAGACCCAGTACTTC. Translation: CASSLTQRALAETQYF.

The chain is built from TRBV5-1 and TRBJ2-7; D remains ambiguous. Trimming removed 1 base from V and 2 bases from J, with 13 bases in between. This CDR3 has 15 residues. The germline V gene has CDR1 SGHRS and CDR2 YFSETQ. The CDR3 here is CASSLNPLNAYEQYF. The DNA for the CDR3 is TGCGCCAGCAGCTTGAACCCCCTCAACGCCTACGAGCAGTACTTC.

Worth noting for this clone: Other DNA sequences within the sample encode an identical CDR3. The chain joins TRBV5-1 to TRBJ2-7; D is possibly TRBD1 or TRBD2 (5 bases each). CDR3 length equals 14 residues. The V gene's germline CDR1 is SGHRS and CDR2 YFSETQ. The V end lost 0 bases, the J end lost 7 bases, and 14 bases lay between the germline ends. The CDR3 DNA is TGCGCCAGCAGCTTGGGGCAGGGAACGGGGGAGCAGTACTTC. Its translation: CASSLGQGTGEQYF.

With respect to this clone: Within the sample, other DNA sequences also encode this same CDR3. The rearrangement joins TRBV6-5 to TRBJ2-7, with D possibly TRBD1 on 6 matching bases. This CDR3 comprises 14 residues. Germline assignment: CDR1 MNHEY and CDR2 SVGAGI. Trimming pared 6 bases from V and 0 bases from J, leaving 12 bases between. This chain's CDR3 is CASSTNRDSYEQYF. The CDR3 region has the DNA TGTGCCAGCAGCACCAACAGGGACTCCTACGAGCAGTACTTC.

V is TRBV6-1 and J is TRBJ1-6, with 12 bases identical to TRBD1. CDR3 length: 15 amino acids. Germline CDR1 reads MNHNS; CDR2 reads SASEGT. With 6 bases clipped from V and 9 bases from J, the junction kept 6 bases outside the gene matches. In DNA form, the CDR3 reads TGTGCCAGCAGCGACCGGGACAGGGGGCTTTCACCCCTCCACTTT. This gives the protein CASSDRDRGLSPLHF.

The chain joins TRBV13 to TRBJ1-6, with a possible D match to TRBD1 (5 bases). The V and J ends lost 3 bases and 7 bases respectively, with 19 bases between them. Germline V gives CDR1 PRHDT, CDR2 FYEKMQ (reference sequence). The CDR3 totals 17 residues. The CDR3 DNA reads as TGTGCCAGCAGCTTCCAGGGCCTCTGGTCGGTAAATTCACCCCTCCACTTT. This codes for CASSFQGLWSVNSPLHF.

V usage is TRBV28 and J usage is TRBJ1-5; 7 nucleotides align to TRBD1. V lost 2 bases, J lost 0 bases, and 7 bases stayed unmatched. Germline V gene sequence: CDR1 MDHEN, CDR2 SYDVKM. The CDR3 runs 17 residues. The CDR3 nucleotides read TGTGCCAGCAGTTTACGACAGGGTGGCCATAGCAATCAGCCCCAGCATTTT. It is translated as CASSLRQGGHSNQPQHF.

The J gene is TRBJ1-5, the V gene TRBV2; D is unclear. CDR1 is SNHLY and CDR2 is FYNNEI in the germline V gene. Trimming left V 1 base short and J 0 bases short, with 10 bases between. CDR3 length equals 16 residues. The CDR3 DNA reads TGTGCCAGCAGTGAAGGGGGATCGGGTAGCAATCAGCCCCAGCATTTT. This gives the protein CASSEGGSGSNQPQHF.

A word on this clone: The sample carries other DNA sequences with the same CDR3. The CDR3 region has the DNA TGTGCCAGCAGCTTAACTAGCGGAAGCACAGATACGCAGTATTTT. Translating it yields CASSLTSGSTDTQYF. V is TRBV7-2 and J is TRBJ2-3; 8 bases align to TRBD2. This CDR3 has 15 amino acids. After removal of 2 bases from V and 0 bases from J, the junction contained 1 base not matched to a gene. CDR1 SGHTA and CDR2 FQGNSA come from the germline V gene. The whole variable domain, filled in from reference TRBV7-2 and TRBJ2-3, reads GAGVSQSPSNKVTEKGKDVELRCDPISGHTALYWYRQSLGQGLEFLIYFQGNSAPDKSGLPSDRFSAERTGGSVSTLTIQRTQQEDSAVYLCASSLTSGSTDTQYFGPGTRLTVL.

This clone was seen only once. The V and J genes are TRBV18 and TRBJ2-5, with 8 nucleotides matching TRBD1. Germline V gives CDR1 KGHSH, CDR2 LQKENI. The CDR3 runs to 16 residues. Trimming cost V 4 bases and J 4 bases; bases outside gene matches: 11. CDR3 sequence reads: CASSLKPGTGGETQYF. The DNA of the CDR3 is TGTGCCAGCTCACTCAAACCCGGGACAGGTGGAGAGACCCAGTACTTC.

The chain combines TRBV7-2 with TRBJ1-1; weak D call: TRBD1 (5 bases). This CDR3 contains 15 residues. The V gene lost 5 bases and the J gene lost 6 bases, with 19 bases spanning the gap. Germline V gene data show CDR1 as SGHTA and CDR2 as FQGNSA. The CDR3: CASSVSTVVGPEAFF. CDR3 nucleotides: TGTGCCAGCAGCGTCTCGACAGTCGTAGGACCTGAAGCTTTCTTT.

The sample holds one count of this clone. CDR3 DNA: TGTGCCAGTAGCATACAGAAGCCGCCCTATGGCTACACCTTC. This codes for CASSIQKPPYGYTF. The chain employs TRBV19 and TRBJ1-2, with D unclear. Germline V gives CDR1 LNHDA, CDR2 SQIVND (reference sequence). V lost 6 bases, J lost 4 bases, and 15 bases lay in between. There are 14 residues in the CDR3.

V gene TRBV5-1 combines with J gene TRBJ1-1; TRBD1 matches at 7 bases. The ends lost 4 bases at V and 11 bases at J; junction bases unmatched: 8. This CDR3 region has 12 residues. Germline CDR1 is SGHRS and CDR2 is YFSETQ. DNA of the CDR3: TGCGCCAGCAGCCCGCCCGGGACAGTTGCTTTCTTT. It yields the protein CASSPPGTVAFF.

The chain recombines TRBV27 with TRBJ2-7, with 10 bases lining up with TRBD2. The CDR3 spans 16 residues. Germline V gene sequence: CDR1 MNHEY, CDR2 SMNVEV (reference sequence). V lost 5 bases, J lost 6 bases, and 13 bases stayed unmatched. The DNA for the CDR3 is TGTGCCAGCAGTCTTTATCTGACTAGCGGGCTCGCCGAGCAGTACTTC. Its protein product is CASSLYLTSGLAEQYF.

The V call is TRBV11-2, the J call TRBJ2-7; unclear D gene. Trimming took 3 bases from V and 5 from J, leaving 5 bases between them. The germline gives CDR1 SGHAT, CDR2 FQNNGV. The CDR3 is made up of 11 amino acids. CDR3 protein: CASSLVHEQYF. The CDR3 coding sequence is TGTGCCAGCAGCTTGGTCCACGAGCAGTACTTC.